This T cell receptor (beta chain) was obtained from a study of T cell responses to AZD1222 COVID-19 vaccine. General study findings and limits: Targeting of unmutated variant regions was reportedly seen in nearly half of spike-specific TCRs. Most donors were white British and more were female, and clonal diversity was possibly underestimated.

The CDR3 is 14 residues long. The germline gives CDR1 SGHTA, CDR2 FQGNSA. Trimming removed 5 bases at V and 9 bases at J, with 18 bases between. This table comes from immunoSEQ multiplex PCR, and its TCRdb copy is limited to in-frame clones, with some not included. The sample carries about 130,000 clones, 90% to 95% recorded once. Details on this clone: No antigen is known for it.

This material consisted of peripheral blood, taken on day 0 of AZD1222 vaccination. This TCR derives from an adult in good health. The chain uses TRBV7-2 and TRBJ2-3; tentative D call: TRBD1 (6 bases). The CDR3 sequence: CASSLRPGQGTQYF. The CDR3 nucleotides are TGTGCCAGCAGCCTGAGACCCGGGCAGGGGACGCAGTATTTT.